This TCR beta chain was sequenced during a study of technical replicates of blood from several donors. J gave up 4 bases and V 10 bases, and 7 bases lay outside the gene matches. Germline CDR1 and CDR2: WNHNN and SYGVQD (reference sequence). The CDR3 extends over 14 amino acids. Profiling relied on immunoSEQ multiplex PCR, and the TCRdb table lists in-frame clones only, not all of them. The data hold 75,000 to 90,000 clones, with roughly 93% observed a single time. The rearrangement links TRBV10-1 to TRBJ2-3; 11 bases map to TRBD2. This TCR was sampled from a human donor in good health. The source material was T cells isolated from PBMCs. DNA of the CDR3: TGCGCCACCTCACTAGCGGGAGCTCCAGATACGCAGTATTTT. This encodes CATSLAGAPDTQYF.